The T cell receptor (beta chain) under discussion was sequenced for a study of blood T cell repertoires in COVID-19. Study context: Acute and convalescent COVID-19 samples came from the United States, Italy and Spain. PBMCs, B-cell-depleted T cells, or T cells were the source of the cDNA or gDNA that made up the material.

The assay was immunoSEQ multiplex PCR, and TCRdb's table has in-frame clones only and misses some. The sample yields some 150,000 clones, roughly 86% seen once. The germline gives CDR1 MNHEY, CDR2 SVGAGI. The CDR3 sequence is 14 residues long. Trimming shortened V by 6 bases and J by 2 bases, and 12 bases separated the two germline ends. Sequenced material: peripheral blood. The rearrangement uses TRBV6-5 and TRBJ2-3; D remains unclear. The receptor comes from a man aged 50-59 years with active or convalescent COVID-19. The CDR3 DNA is TGTGCCAGCAGAGATGACTTGTACACAGATACGCAGTATTTT. It translates to CASRDDLYTDTQYF.